This is a list of T cell receptor beta chains from one sample in a study of blood T cell repertoires in COVID-19. Profiled with immunoSEQ multiplex PCR; TCRdb holds only in-frame clones, not every one. The data hold some 220,000 clones, with roughly 80% observed a single time. The source material was peripheral blood. The receptors derive from a woman aged 70-85 years with acute or convalescent COVID-19. Each CDR3 is given with its conserved first and last residue. Each record gives: clone size, CDR3 length, V gene, J gene, CDR3 protein. Expanded clones get a size class; other rows say once, few or many, or leave the size out.

clone_size: NA; cdr3_length: 14; v_call: TRBV18; j_call: TRBJ2-7; cdr3_aa: CASSPTSGPYEQYF
clone_size: NA; cdr3_length: 17; v_call: TRBV5-1; j_call: TRBJ2-5; cdr3_aa: CASSLVGASGLGETQYF
clone_size: NA; cdr3_length: 13; v_call: TRBV30; j_call: TRBJ1-5; cdr3_aa: CAWAHRANQPQHF
clone_size: NA; cdr3_length: 14; v_call: TRBV6-5; j_call: TRBJ2-3; cdr3_aa: CARTRGVPRKAQYF
clone_size: few; cdr3_length: 15; v_call: TRBV30; j_call: TRBJ2-1; cdr3_aa: CAWRAQGGYYNEQFF
clone_size: NA; cdr3_length: 13; v_call: TRBV24-1; j_call: TRBJ2-5; cdr3_aa: CATARQGLETQYF
clone_size: NA; cdr3_length: 12; v_call: TRBV30; j_call: TRBJ1-2; cdr3_aa: CAEGAGDYGYTF
clone_size: NA; cdr3_length: 15; v_call: TRBV30; j_call: TRBJ1-2; cdr3_aa: CAWSVPGAREKGYTF
clone_size: once; cdr3_length: 17; v_call: TRBV10-3; j_call: TRBJ2-1; cdr3_aa: CAISEGVARDTYNEQFF
clone_size: NA; cdr3_length: 16; v_call: TRBV18; j_call: TRBJ2-7; cdr3_aa: CASSPSSGGSSYEQYF
clone_size: few; cdr3_length: 14; v_call: TRBV24-1; j_call: TRBJ2-1; cdr3_aa: CATSDQTATNEQFF
clone_size: NA; cdr3_length: 16; v_call: TRBV2; j_call: TRBJ1-6; cdr3_aa: CASTYSGRNYNSPLHF
clone_size: few; cdr3_length: 15; v_call: TRBV30; j_call: TRBJ2-7; cdr3_aa: CAWSVLVPDSYEQYF
clone_size: NA; cdr3_length: 14; v_call: TRBV9; j_call: TRBJ2-3; cdr3_aa: CASSQTGSTDTQYF
clone_size: NA; cdr3_length: 15; v_call: TRBV6-2/TRBV6-3; j_call: TRBJ2-1; cdr3_aa: CASSRQGAGYNEQFF
clone_size: NA; cdr3_length: 13; v_call: TRBV30; j_call: TRBJ2-3; cdr3_aa: CAWNRGTTDTQYF
clone_size: NA; cdr3_length: 14; v_call: TRBV19; j_call: TRBJ1-5; cdr3_aa: CASRPDRGQRNQHF
clone_size: NA; cdr3_length: 14; v_call: TRBV6-6; j_call: TRBJ2-5; cdr3_aa: CASSPGTGGETQYF
clone_size: NA; cdr3_length: 11; v_call: TRBV20-1; j_call: TRBJ1-1; cdr3_aa: CSAPGGTEAFF
clone_size: NA; cdr3_length: 13; v_call: TRBV4-3; j_call: TRBJ2-1; cdr3_aa: CASSPSRGGGSIF
clone_size: NA; cdr3_length: 14; v_call: TRBV28; j_call: TRBJ1-1; cdr3_aa: CASSSRLNTLEAFF
clone_size: NA; cdr3_length: 12; v_call: TRBV6-2/TRBV6-3; j_call: TRBJ1-1; cdr3_aa: CASSSRSTEAFF
clone_size: NA; cdr3_length: 18; v_call: TRBV5-1; j_call: TRBJ2-1; cdr3_aa: CASSLEPQRRGGRNEQFF
clone_size: once; cdr3_length: 15; v_call: TRBV4-1; j_call: TRBJ1-6; cdr3_aa: CASSQPGQGNSPLHF
clone_size: NA; cdr3_length: 14; v_call: TRBV6-6; j_call: TRBJ1-4; cdr3_aa: CASSPGGGNEKLFF
clone_size: NA; cdr3_length: 17; v_call: TRBV4-1; j_call: TRBJ2-2; cdr3_aa: CASSLGQVSPNTGELFF
clone_size: NA; cdr3_length: 15; v_call: TRBV6-2/TRBV6-3; j_call: TRBJ2-5; cdr3_aa: CASSYGRGRSETQYF
clone_size: few; cdr3_length: 15; v_call: TRBV9; j_call: TRBJ1-1; cdr3_aa: CASSALTAGDTEAFF
clone_size: once; cdr3_length: 15; v_call: TRBV6-1; j_call: TRBJ1-4; cdr3_aa: CASSEGGATNEKLFF
clone_size: NA; cdr3_length: 18; v_call: TRBV5-8; j_call: TRBJ2-3; cdr3_aa: CASSFSRTSGGNTDTQYF
clone_size: NA; cdr3_length: 17; v_call: TRBV5-1; j_call: TRBJ2-2; cdr3_aa: CASSLEAQRINTGELFF
clone_size: NA; cdr3_length: 13; v_call: TRBV5-6; j_call: TRBJ2-3; cdr3_aa: CAGGDSRTDTQYF
clone_size: NA; cdr3_length: 15; v_call: TRBV28; j_call: TRBJ2-7; cdr3_aa: CASSLSLAGGQEQYF
clone_size: NA; cdr3_length: 12; v_call: TRBV5-1; j_call: TRBJ1-2; cdr3_aa: CASSQRDSNYTF
clone_size: NA; cdr3_length: 13; v_call: TRBV12-3/TRBV12-4; j_call: TRBJ2-5; cdr3_aa: CASSSSGEETQYF
clone_size: NA; cdr3_length: 14; v_call: TRBV5-8; j_call: TRBJ2-7; cdr3_aa: CASSFWRTVYEQYF
clone_size: once; cdr3_length: 15; v_call: TRBV3-1/TRBV3-2; j_call: TRBJ2-5; cdr3_aa: CASSLPGQGAETQYF
clone_size: NA; cdr3_length: 15; v_call: TRBV7-9; j_call: TRBJ2-5; cdr3_aa: CASSLLPGNQETQYF
clone_size: few; cdr3_length: 14; v_call: TRBV7-2; j_call: TRBJ2-5; cdr3_aa: CASSASSSLETQYF
clone_size: NA; cdr3_length: 14; v_call: TRBV7-3; j_call: TRBJ2-1; cdr3_aa: CASSSLTSNNEQFF
clone_size: NA; cdr3_length: 14; v_call: TRBV7-2; j_call: TRBJ2-5; cdr3_aa: CASSLNWASRTQYF
clone_size: NA; cdr3_length: 11; v_call: TRBV25-1; j_call: TRBJ2-3; cdr3_aa: CASKTGDTQYF
clone_size: NA; cdr3_length: 16; v_call: TRBV5-8; j_call: TRBJ2-2; cdr3_aa: CASSLWASANTGELFF
clone_size: once; cdr3_length: 14; v_call: TRBV6-2/TRBV6-3; j_call: TRBJ1-6; cdr3_aa: CASSSRAGLSPLHF
clone_size: NA; cdr3_length: 16; v_call: TRBV7-6; j_call: TRBJ2-2; cdr3_aa: CASSGALAVGTGELFF
clone_size: NA; cdr3_length: 11; v_call: TRBV11-2; j_call: TRBJ2-7; cdr3_aa: CASSARLGQYF
clone_size: NA; cdr3_length: 17; v_call: TRBV19; j_call: TRBJ2-1; cdr3_aa: CASSIGARSRSYNEQFF
clone_size: NA; cdr3_length: 15; v_call: TRBV6-5; j_call: TRBJ1-1; cdr3_aa: CASSYGGRINTEAFF
clone_size: few; cdr3_length: 14; v_call: TRBV14; j_call: TRBJ1-2; cdr3_aa: CASSQDMRRGGYTF
clone_size: NA; cdr3_length: 14; v_call: TRBV7-3; j_call: TRBJ2-7; cdr3_aa: CASSLTGQSYEQYF